This TCR beta chain was recorded in a study of CD4 T cells in relation to SARS-CoV-2 and coronaviruses. Study results and limitations: Pre-pandemic and post-infection samples never came from the same donor.

Profiling relied on immunoSEQ multiplex PCR, and the TCRdb table lists in-frame clones only, not all of them. Of approximately 21,000 clones detected, about three quarters appear once; the ten largest clones hold 14%. As regards this clone: Its antigen is currently unknown.

This CDR3 is built from 14 residues. V shed 2 bases, J shed 8 bases, and the junction held 3 bases outside the gene matches. Germline loops: CDR1 SGDLS, CDR2 YYNGEE. The unexposed donors gave CD4+ T cells in about 2010-2018, prior to COVID-19. After about ten days of culture, CD4+ T cells were isolated. Unexposed-donor CD4+ T cells were probed with SARS-CoV-2 S/N and four cold-coronavirus spikes, cells permitting. The clonotype comes from a human donor in good health. V gene TRBV9 combines with J gene TRBJ2-1; 11 nucleotides line up with TRBD2. What was sequenced was CD4+ T cells from PBMCs, cultured in vitro. The CDR3 bases are TGTGCCAGCAGCGTTAGCGGGAGGGGGCATGAGCAGTTCTTC. Protein: CASSVSGRGHEQFF.